Each of the 23 T cell receptor beta chains below was sequenced from the same sample in a study of blood T cell repertoires in COVID-19. The repertoire was sequenced with immunoSEQ multiplex PCR; TCRdb's copy has only in-frame clones and lacks some. The table lists 150,000 to 200,000 clones, 60% to 85% of them singletons. The sample taken for sequencing was peripheral blood. All receptors come from a woman between 50 and 59 years old with active or convalescent COVID-19.

The chain has TRBV27 and TRBJ2-1; D uncertain. The V end was cut by 7 bases, the J end by 0 bases, with 16 bases between. This CDR3 spans 16 amino acids. CDR1 is MNHEY and CDR2 is SMNVEV in the germline V gene (reference sequence). CDR3 loop: CASTPAAGSSYNEQFF. CDR3 coding DNA: TGTGCCAGCACCCCCGCGGCCGGTAGCTCCTACAATGAGCAGTTCTTC.

The chain has TRBV18 and TRBJ1-1; D is perhaps TRBD1 (6 bases). CDR3 length equals 17 residues. Germline CDR1 KGHSH, CDR2 LQKENI. V was trimmed by 3 bases and J by 0 bases, leaving 17 bases between them. The CDR3 loop is CASSPQKQGWLNTEAFF. Here the CDR3 DNA reads TGTGCCAGCTCACCCCAAAAACAGGGATGGCTGAACACTGAAGCTTTCTTT.

V usage is TRBV7-9 and J usage is TRBJ2-3; 13 bases fit TRBD2. Per germline, CDR1 SEHNR and CDR2 FQNEAQ (reference sequence). CDR3 size: 14 residues. Losses at the gene ends were 8 bases for V and 5 bases for J; bases not matched to a gene: 4. CDR3 region: CASQLAGGEDTQYF. DNA of the CDR3: TGTGCCAGCCAACTAGCGGGAGGGGAAGATACGCAGTATTTT.

The chain carries TRBV6-2 or TRBV6-3 and TRBJ1-1; D not resolved. This CDR3 region has 13 residues. Germline V gene data show CDR1 as MNHEY and CDR2 as SVGEGT. V lost 4 bases and J 0 bases, leaving 6 bases between the germline ends. The CDR3 DNA reads as TGTGCCAGCAGTTGGCAGATGAACACTGAAGCTTTCTTT. Its translation is CASSWQMNTEAFF.

The CDR3 loop reads CASNPGPSHYGYTF. As DNA, the CDR3 is TGTGCCAGCAATCCAGGCCCGTCCCACTATGGCTACACCTTC. This chain joins TRBV2 and TRBJ1-2; D is unclear. This CDR3 spans 14 amino acids. Germline loops: CDR1 SNHLY, CDR2 FYNNEI. The V end was cut by 7 bases, the J end by 3 bases, with 15 bases between.

CDR3 nucleotides: TGTGCCAGCAGTTTATTAGAGGGAGAGACCCAGTACTTC. Amino acids: CASSLLEGETQYF. The V and J genes are TRBV12-3 or TRBV12-4 and TRBJ2-5, with TRBD2 as a possible D gene (5 bases). V was clipped by 2 bases and J by 4 bases, with 8 bases between them. This CDR3 contains 13 residues.

The chain employs TRBV19 and TRBJ2-7, with TRBD1 identical over 10 bases. With V trimmed by 4 bases and J by 6 bases, 6 bases remained unmatched. This CDR3 region has 14 residues. Germline V gene sequence: CDR1 LNHDA, CDR2 SQIVND (reference sequence). This CDR3 is CASSTLGTGVEQYF. The CDR3 DNA is TGTGCCAGTAGTACTCTCGGGACAGGGGTCGAGCAGTACTTC.

The DNA of the CDR3 is TGTGCCAGCAGTCTCGGGACTTGGAGGGAAAAACTGTTTTTT. Translated, it gives CASSLGTWREKLFF. This chain links TRBV28 with TRBJ1-4, with a tentative D call TRBD1 (5 bases). Trimming cost V 5 bases and J 8 bases, with 15 bases left between them. Germline V gene lookup returns CDR1 MDHEN and CDR2 SYDVKM. The CDR3 length is 14 residues.

This clone was seen a handful of times. The chain uses TRBV7-2 and TRBJ1-3; no firm D call. The CDR3 sequence is 16 residues long. Deletions cut 1 base from V and 10 bases from J, with 20 bases between. Germline CDR1 and CDR2: SGHTA and FQGNSA. The CDR3 bases are TGTGCCAGCAGCTTAGTGTGGGTGTCGGAGGCGGAAACCATATATTTT. It yields the protein CASSLVWVSEAETIYF.

CDR3 nucleotide sequence: TGTGCCGGCGCCGGGACAGGGTATACCTATGAGCAGTTCTTC. This codes for CAGAGTGYTYEQFF. The chain employs TRBV30 and TRBJ2-1, with 9 positions matching TRBD1. The V gene end was trimmed by 8 bases and the J gene end by 8 bases; junction bases not matched to a gene: 13. The CDR3 spans 14 residues. In germline, CDR1 is GTSNPN, CDR2 SVGIG (reference sequence).

The V gene is TRBV5-6, the J gene TRBJ2-5; D may be TRBD2 (6 bases). This CDR3 region has 14 residues. V was trimmed by 4 bases and J by 5 bases, leaving 15 bases between them. Per germline, CDR1 SGHDT and CDR2 YYEEEE. CDR3 nucleotides: TGTGCCAGCAGCCTGAGGAGGGACGGGGAGACCCAGTACTTC. Encoded protein: CASSLRRDGETQYF.

The chain is built from TRBV19 and TRBJ2-3; 8 nucleotides agree with TRBD2. Germline CDR1 LNHDA, CDR2 SQIVND (reference sequence). The CDR3 spans 16 residues. The J segment lost 3 bases and the V segment lost 5 bases, leaving 10 bases of the junction unmatched. CDR3 DNA sequence: TGTGCCAGTAGTTTAAAAGCGGGAGTAGGAACAGATACGCAGTATTTT. This encodes CASSLKAGVGTDTQYF.

This rearrangement joins TRBV6-5 to TRBJ2-7, with D perhaps matching TRBD1 (6 bases). Trimming shortened V by 5 bases and J by 7 bases, and 15 bases separated the two germline ends. The CDR3 is made up of 13 amino acids. The germline V gene encodes CDR1 MNHEY and CDR2 SVGAGI. The DNA of the CDR3 is TGTGCCAGCAGTCCCCAGGGGCCTGGGGAGCAGTACTTC. The encoded protein is CASSPQGPGEQYF.

The chain couples TRBV5-1 to TRBJ2-2; 8 nucleotides match TRBD1. The J segment lost 5 bases and the V segment lost 6 bases, leaving 9 bases of the junction unmatched. CDR1 is SGHRS and CDR2 is YFSETQ in the germline V gene. CDR3 length: 15 residues. The CDR3 coding sequence is TGCGCCAGCACCGGACAGGGCGTGTCGACCGGGGAGCTGTTTTTT. It specifies CASTGQGVSTGELFF.

For this clone: One junction end disagrees with the germline gene, perhaps due to a read error. The chain combines TRBV7-7 with TRBJ2-5; 13 nucleotides match TRBD2. Germline V gene lookup returns CDR1 SSHAT and CDR2 FNYEAQ (reference sequence). There are 17 residues in the CDR3. The CDR3 DNA reads as TGTGCTAGCAGCTTAGGGACTAGCGGGGCACTCGCTGAGACCCAGTACTTC. Protein: CASSLGTSGALAETQYF.

This clone came up a few times. The chain recombines TRBV30 with TRBJ2-1, with a possible D match to TRBD2 (5 bases). The CDR3 runs 15 residues. Per the germline V gene, CDR1 is GTSNPN and CDR2 is SVGIG (reference sequence). The V end lost 0 bases, the J end lost 3 bases, and 12 bases lay between the germline ends. DNA of the CDR3: TGTGCCTGGAGTGTACTGGGCGCGGGCTACAATGAGCAGTTCTTC. It codes for CAWSVLGAGYNEQFF.

There are a few counts of this clone. The CDR3 loop reads CASSHKRTGQLNTEAFF. CDR3 nucleotides: TGTGCCAGCAGCCACAAACGAACGGGACAGTTGAACACTGAAGCTTTCTTT. The chain is built from TRBV3-1 (or the pseudogene TRBV3-2) and TRBJ1-1, with 7 positions matching TRBD1. With V trimmed by 3 bases and J by 0 bases, 10 bases remained unmatched. Per germline, CDR1 LGHDT and CDR2 YNNKEL (reference sequence). CDR3 size: 17 residues.

This clone was seen only a few times. This rearrangement joins TRBV7-9 to TRBJ1-4; TRBD1 aligns across 10 bases. The ends lost 0 bases at V and 5 bases at J; junction bases unmatched: 3. CDR3 length: 16 residues. Germline assignment: CDR1 SEHNR and CDR2 FQNEAQ (reference sequence). CDR3 amino acids: CASSLAGTGDNEKLFF. CDR3 DNA: TGTGCCAGCAGCTTAGCAGGGACAGGGGACAATGAAAAACTGTTTTTT.

The J gene is TRBJ2-3, the V gene TRBV7-3; possibly TRBD2 for D (5 bases). This CDR3 comprises 16 residues. The germline gives CDR1 SGHTA, CDR2 FQGTGA. V was trimmed by 4 bases and J by 1 base, leaving 15 bases between them. This chain's CDR3 is CASSSGPAEGTDTQYF. DNA for the CDR3: TGTGCCAGCAGCTCCGGACCAGCGGAGGGCACAGATACGCAGTATTTT.

The V call is TRBV28, the J call TRBJ1-2; D gene ambiguous. Germline-derived CDR1 and CDR2 are MDHEN and SYDVKM. The CDR3 contains 13 residues. Trimming removed 7 bases from V and 0 bases from J, with 9 bases in between. The CDR3 DNA reads TGTGCCAGCACCCCCTTCGCTAACTATGGCTACACCTTC. It translates to CASTPFANYGYTF.

The chain recombines TRBV2 with TRBJ1-1; the D gene is possibly TRBD1 (5 bases). Germline-derived CDR1 and CDR2 are SNHLY and FYNNEI. CDR3 length equals 14 residues. V was shortened by 5 bases and J by 3 bases, with 13 bases between the two germline ends. The CDR3 loop is CASSNGGAHTEAFF. The CDR3 bases are TGTGCCAGCAGTAATGGAGGGGCCCACACTGAAGCTTTCTTT.

The V call is TRBV19, the J call TRBJ1-1; 9 bases agree with TRBD1. After removal of 5 bases from V and 1 base from J, the junction contained 5 bases not matched to a gene. The CDR3 loop spans 15 amino acids. Germline CDR1 is LNHDA and CDR2 is SQIVND (reference sequence). CDR3: CASSQRGQGNTEAFF. The DNA for the CDR3 is TGTGCCAGTAGTCAACGGGGACAGGGGAACACTGAAGCTTTCTTT.

V usage is TRBV11-2 and J usage is TRBJ2-1; TRBD2 agrees at 12 bases. Looked up from germline, CDR1 is SGHAT and CDR2 is FQNNGV. The CDR3 spans 16 residues. Germline trimming cut 5 bases from V and 7 bases from J; bases unmatched to any gene: 9. The CDR3 is CASSPPPSGGANEQFF. CDR3 in DNA: TGTGCCAGCAGCCCCCCCCCTAGCGGGGGGGCGAATGAGCAGTTCTTC.